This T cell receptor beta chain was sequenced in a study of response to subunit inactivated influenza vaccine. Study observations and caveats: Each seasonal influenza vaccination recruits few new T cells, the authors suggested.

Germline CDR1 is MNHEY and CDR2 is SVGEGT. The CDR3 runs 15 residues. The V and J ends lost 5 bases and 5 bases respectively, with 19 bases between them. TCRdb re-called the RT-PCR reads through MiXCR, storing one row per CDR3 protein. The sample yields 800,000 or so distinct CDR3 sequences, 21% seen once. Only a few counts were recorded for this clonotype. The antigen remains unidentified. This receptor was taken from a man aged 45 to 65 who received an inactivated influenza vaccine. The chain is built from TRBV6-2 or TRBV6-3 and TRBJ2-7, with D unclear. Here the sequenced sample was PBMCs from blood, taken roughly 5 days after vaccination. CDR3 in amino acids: CASSKHLPGTHEQYF. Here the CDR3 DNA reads TGTGCCAGCAGTAAACACCTTCCCGGAACCCACGAGCAGTACTTC.